The 19 T cell receptor beta chains presented below share a single source sample, sequenced in a study of T cells in Graves' hyperthyroidism and ophthalmopathy. Researchers took RNA transcripts and amplified the TCR beta CDR3 regions from them. HTBI primers were used for first-round RT-PCR of the TCR CDR3. From the multiplex PCR reads, TCRdb called clonotypes with MiXCR, one entry per CDR3 protein. The sample includes about 510,000 distinct CDR3 sequences, 11% to 15% of them seen just once. Sequencing was performed on blood. Receptor source: a middle-aged woman with Graves' hyperthyroidism.

This clonotype came up a few times. The chain links TRBV5-5 to TRBJ2-5; the match to TRBD2 covers 8 bases. There are 16 residues in the CDR3. V lost 3 bases and J lost 2; bases outside the gene matches: 9. In germline, CDR1 is SGHKS, CDR2 YYEKEE (reference sequence). CDR3 loop: CASSWDSGVRQETQYF. In nucleotides, the CDR3 is TGTGCCAGCAGCTGGGATAGCGGGGTTAGGCAAGAGACCCAGTACTTC.

This clonotype was recorded many times. The rearrangement links TRBV28 to TRBJ2-5, with D tentatively TRBD1 (6 bases). The germline V gene encodes CDR1 MDHEN and CDR2 SYDVKM. Trimming removed 6 bases from V and 5 bases from J, with 19 bases in between. This CDR3 has 15 amino acids. CDR3: CASSLPGQGSETQYF. CDR3 DNA sequence: TGTGCCAGCAGCCTACCGGGGCAGGGGTCCGAGACCCAGTACTTC.

The chain links TRBV30 to TRBJ2-6; 7 nucleotides match TRBD1. The V and J ends lost 2 bases and 1 base, in that order; junction bases with no gene match: 8. The CDR3 contains 17 residues. CDR1 is GTSNPN and CDR2 is SVGIG in the germline V gene (reference sequence). The CDR3 spells CAWSSSRGLSGANVLTF. CDR3 in DNA: TGTGCCTGGAGTTCGAGCAGGGGGTTATCTGGGGCCAACGTCCTGACTTTC.

Many counts were recorded for this clonotype. This chain connects TRBV5-1 to TRBJ2-3; possible D gene TRBD2, 6 bases. The CDR3 extends over 16 amino acids. Germline V CDR1 and CDR2: SGHRS, YFSETQ. Between the trimmed V and J ends, which lost 0 bases and 1 base, there was a span of 12 bases. The CDR3 DNA sequence: TGCGCCAGCAGCTTGGAGGTTAGCGGAGGCACAGATACGCAGTATTTT. Its protein is CASSLEVSGGTDTQYF.

The chain has TRBV11-2 and TRBJ2-5, with TRBD2 identical over 10 bases. J lost 1 base, V lost 0 bases, and 5 bases had no gene match. Per the germline V gene, CDR1 is SGHAT and CDR2 is FQNNGV. This CDR3 spans 17 amino acids. The CDR3 protein is CASSLEASGGSQETQYF. The CDR3 DNA reads as TGTGCCAGCAGCTTAGAGGCTAGCGGGGGCTCCCAAGAGACCCAGTACTTC.

The chain has TRBV5-4 and TRBJ2-3, with 8 nucleotides matching TRBD2. From germline, CDR1 is SGHNT and CDR2 YYREEE (reference sequence). Germline trimming cut 0 bases from V and 5 bases from J; bases unmatched to any gene: 5. CDR3 length: 15 residues. The CDR3 loop is CASSLGAGVGDTQYF. CDR3 in DNA: TGTGCCAGCAGCTTGGGAGCGGGAGTTGGAGATACGCAGTATTTT.

This clonotype has ten or more counts. The chain couples TRBV27 to TRBJ2-1, with 10 bases fitting TRBD2. J gave up 10 bases and V 7 bases, and 19 bases lay outside the gene matches. The CDR3 totals 17 residues. The germline V gene encodes CDR1 MNHEY and CDR2 SMNVEV (reference sequence). In DNA, the CDR3 is TGTGCCAGCACCAAGACCCAGGGACTAGCGACCCGGGGCGAGCAGTTCTTC. Protein sequence: CASTKTQGLATRGEQFF.

This clonotype has a count of ten or more. The rearrangement links TRBV6-2 or TRBV6-3 to TRBJ2-7; a weak D match, TRBD2 (5 bases). Per the germline V gene, CDR1 is MNHEY and CDR2 is SVGEGT. Trimming took off 10 bases at V and 6 bases at J, with 19 bases between the two ends. The CDR3 length is 13 residues. As DNA, the CDR3 is TGTGCCACCAGCGAGGGAGAAACCCGCGAGCAGTACTTC. Translated: CATSEGETREQYF.

A few counts support this clonotype. The J gene is TRBJ1-2, the V gene TRBV14; D is ambiguous. The germline gives CDR1 SGHDN, CDR2 FVKESK. This CDR3 contains 14 residues. V was trimmed by 1 base and J by 7 bases, leaving 13 bases between them. The CDR3 nucleotides are TGTGCCAGCAGCCAAGGGTATCGAGAATCTGGCTACACCTTC. Translation gives CASSQGYRESGYTF.

This clonotype occurred a few times. The rearrangement joins TRBV11-2 to TRBJ1-1; D might be TRBD1 (6 bases). The V end lost 0 bases, the J end lost 11 bases, and 10 bases lay between the germline ends. CDR3 length equals 12 residues. Germline lookup yields CDR1 SGHAT and CDR2 FQNNGV. Written as DNA, the CDR3 is TGTGCCAGCAGCTTAGAAAGGGGGGCCGCTTTCTTT. It yields the protein CASSLERGAAFF. Filled out from reference TRBV11-2 and TRBJ1-1, the complete variable domain reads EAGVAQSPRYKIIEKRQSVAFWCNPISGHATLYWYQQILGQGPKLLIQFQNNGVVDDSQLPKDRFSAERLKGVDSTLKIQPAKLEDSAVYLCASSLERGAAFFGQGTRLTVV.

The table lists this clonotype with many counts. This chain connects TRBV19 to TRBJ1-1; D is possibly TRBD1 (5 bases). Per germline, CDR1 LNHDA and CDR2 SQIVND (reference sequence). The CDR3 runs to 14 residues. V was trimmed by 7 bases and J by 2 bases, leaving 14 bases between them. The CDR3: CASTPGHTNTEAFF. The CDR3 DNA follows: TGTGCCAGTACCCCCGGACACACCAACACTGAAGCTTTCTTT.

This chain uses TRBV6-5 with TRBJ2-1; D is ambiguous. This CDR3 region has 13 residues. Germline V CDR1 and CDR2: MNHEY, SVGAGI. V dropped 2 bases and J dropped 7 bases, with 9 bases sitting between them. CDR3 protein: CASSYGMGNEQFF. CDR3 DNA sequence: TGTGCCAGCAGTTACGGGATGGGGAATGAGCAGTTCTTC.

This chain joins TRBV28 and TRBJ2-2; 8 nucleotides agree with TRBD2. The CDR3 is made up of 13 amino acids. Germline CDR1 reads MDHEN; CDR2 reads SYDVKM. Trimming at V came to 7 bases and at J to 4 bases, leaving 2 bases not matched to a gene. CDR3 protein: CASIAGGTGELFF. In DNA form, the CDR3 reads TGTGCCAGCATTGCGGGAGGCACCGGGGAGCTGTTTTTT.

The CDR3 sequence: CASSHRAETYNEQFF. The CDR3 bases are TGTGCCAGCAGCCACCGAGCGGAAACCTACAATGAGCAGTTCTTC. This sequence joins TRBV4-2 and TRBJ2-1, with D possibly matching TRBD2 (5 bases). Trimming stripped 3 bases from V and 2 bases from J, with 11 bases between. Germline CDR1 reads LGHNA; CDR2 reads YNFKEQ. The CDR3 totals 15 residues.

The chain carries TRBV3-1 and TRBJ2-5, with 9 bases identical to TRBD2. CDR1 LGHDT and CDR2 YNNKEL come from the germline V gene (reference sequence). CDR3 length: 16 amino acids. V trimming: 0 bases; J trimming: 4 bases; junction bases outside the gene matches: 6. As DNA, the CDR3 is TGTGCCAGCAGCCAAGAATTGCGGGAGGGGAGAGAGACCCAGTACTTC. It encodes CASSQELREGRETQYF.

The sample holds many counts of this clonotype. The gene calls are TRBV28 and TRBJ2-1; 11 bases align to TRBD2. The CDR3 length is 17 residues. Germline-derived CDR1 and CDR2 are MDHEN and SYDVKM. With V trimmed by 3 bases and J by 6 bases, 10 bases remained unmatched. The CDR3 coding sequence is TGTGCCAGCAGTTTCCTTAGCGGGAGGGCCGGGGGCAATGAGCAGTTCTTC. Amino acid sequence: CASSFLSGRAGGNEQFF.

This clonotype came up a few times. The chain is built from TRBV4-1 and TRBJ2-7; no firm D call. Germline CDR1 MGHRA, CDR2 YSYEKL. V was trimmed by 3 bases and J by 7 bases, leaving 10 bases between them. The CDR3 runs to 12 residues. This chain's CDR3 is CASSQTTLEQYF. The CDR3, as DNA: TGCGCCAGCAGCCAGACCACGTTGGAGCAGTACTTC.

There are many counts of this clonotype. The chain has TRBV18 and TRBJ1-1; a weak D match, TRBD1 (6 bases). The V end lost 3 bases, the J end lost 4 bases, and 27 bases lay between the germline ends. Germline V gives CDR1 KGHSH, CDR2 LQKENI. The CDR3 is made up of 19 amino acids. This CDR3 is CASSPAWDTLFLGSTEAFF. The CDR3 coding sequence is TGTGCCAGCTCACCCGCCTGGGACACCTTATTTCTAGGGAGCACTGAAGCTTTCTTT. Full variable domain (outside the CDR3, taken from reference TRBV18 and TRBJ1-1): NAGVMQNPRHLVRRRGQEARLRCSPMKGHSHVYWYRQLPEEGLKFMVYLQKENIIDESGMPKERFSAEFPKEGPSILRIQQVVRGDSAAYFCASSPAWDTLFLGSTEAFFGQGTRLTVV.

In this sample, this clonotype turned up many times. The rearrangement links TRBV2 to TRBJ2-1; no clear D. Trimming pared 6 bases from V and 4 bases from J, leaving 10 bases between. The germline V gene encodes CDR1 SNHLY and CDR2 FYNNEI. This CDR3 region has 13 residues. The CDR3, as DNA: TGTGCCAGCAGCGGACCGGAGTACAATGAGCAGTTCTTC. It specifies CASSGPEYNEQFF. The full variable domain, its missing parts supplied by reference TRBV2 and TRBJ2-1, is EPEVTQTPSHQVTQMGQEVILRCVPISNHLYFYWYRQILGQKVEFLVSFYNNEISEKSEIFDDQFSVERPDGSNFTLKIRSTKLEDSAMYFCASSGPEYNEQFFGPGTRLTVL.